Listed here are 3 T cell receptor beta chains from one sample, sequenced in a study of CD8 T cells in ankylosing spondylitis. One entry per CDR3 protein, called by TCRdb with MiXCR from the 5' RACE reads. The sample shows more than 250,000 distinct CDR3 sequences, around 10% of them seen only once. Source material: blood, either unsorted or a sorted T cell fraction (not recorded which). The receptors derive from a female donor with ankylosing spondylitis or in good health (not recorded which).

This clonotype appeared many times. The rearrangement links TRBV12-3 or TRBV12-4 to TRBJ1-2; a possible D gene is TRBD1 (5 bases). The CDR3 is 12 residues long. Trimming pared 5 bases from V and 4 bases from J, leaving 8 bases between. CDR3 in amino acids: CASSPGPYGYTF. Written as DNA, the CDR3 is TGTGCCAGCAGTCCGGGACCCTATGGCTACACCTTC.

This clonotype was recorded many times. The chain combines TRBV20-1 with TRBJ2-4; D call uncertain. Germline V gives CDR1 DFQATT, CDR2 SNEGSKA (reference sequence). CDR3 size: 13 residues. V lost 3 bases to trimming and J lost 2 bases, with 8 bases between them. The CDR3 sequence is CSARPMTKNIQYF. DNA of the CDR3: TGCAGTGCTAGGCCCATGACCAAAAACATTCAGTACTTC.

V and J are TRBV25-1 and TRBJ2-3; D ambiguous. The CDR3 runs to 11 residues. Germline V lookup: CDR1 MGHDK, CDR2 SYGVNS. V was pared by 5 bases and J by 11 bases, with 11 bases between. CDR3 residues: CASSTPARQYF. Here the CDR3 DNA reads TGTGCCAGCAGTACTCCAGCGAGGCAGTATTTT.